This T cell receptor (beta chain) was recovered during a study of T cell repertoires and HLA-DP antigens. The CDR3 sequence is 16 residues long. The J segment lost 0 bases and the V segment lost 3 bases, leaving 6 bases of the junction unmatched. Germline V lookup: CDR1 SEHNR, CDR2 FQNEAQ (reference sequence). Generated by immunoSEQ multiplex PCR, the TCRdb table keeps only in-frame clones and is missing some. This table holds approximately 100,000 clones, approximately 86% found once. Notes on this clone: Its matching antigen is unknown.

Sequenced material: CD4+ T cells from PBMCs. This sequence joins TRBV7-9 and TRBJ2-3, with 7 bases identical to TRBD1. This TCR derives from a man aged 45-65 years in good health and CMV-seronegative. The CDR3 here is CASSLGGTVSTDTQYF. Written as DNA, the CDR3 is TGTGCCAGCAGCTTGGGTGGGACAGTAAGCACAGATACGCAGTATTTT.